The 9 T cell receptor beta chains reported below all come from one sample, sequenced in a study of beta chain features in type 1 diabetes. Isolated RNA was reverse transcribed in full, so expressed TCRB transcripts were sequenced. Produced via immunoSEQ multiplex PCR; TCRdb's table is partial and in-frame only. In the table there are 130,000 to 150,000 clones, about a tenth of which are singletons. Sequenced input: central memory CD4+ T cells from blood. The source of these receptors is a man between 18 and 29 years old in good health.

The chain carries TRBV25-1 and TRBJ1-6, with D unclear. The CDR3 has 15 residues. Trimming removed 1 base at V and 5 bases at J, with 9 bases between. Germline values: CDR1 MGHDK, CDR2 SYGVNS. The CDR3 nucleotides read TGTGCCAGCAGTGAATTTTCAGTGAATAATTCACCCCTCCACTTT. This translates into CASSEFSVNNSPLHF.

The chain is built from TRBV27 and TRBJ1-5; 7 bases match TRBD1. The CDR3 contains 16 residues. Germline-derived CDR1 and CDR2 are MNHEY and SMNVEV (reference sequence). V lost 5 bases and J lost 3; bases outside the gene matches: 10. The CDR3 nucleotides read TGTGCCAGCAGTCCCTATACAGGGGCCGTCAATCAGCCCCAGCATTTT. It yields the protein CASSPYTGAVNQPQHF.

This clone was recorded at least ten times. The chain has TRBV18 and TRBJ2-4, with 16 nucleotides matching TRBD2. Looked up from germline, CDR1 is KGHSH and CDR2 is LQKENI. V lost 3 bases and J lost 0; bases outside the gene matches: 5. There are 19 residues in the CDR3. The CDR3 DNA follows: TGTGCCAGCTCACCCCCGGGACTAGCGGGGGGGACAGCCAAAAACATTCAGTACTTC. Its translation: CASSPPGLAGGTAKNIQYF.

V is TRBV5-6 and J is TRBJ1-1; D gene unclear. The germline CDR1 and CDR2 sequences are SGHDT and YYEEEE. The CDR3 sequence is 13 residues long. The V and J ends lost 1 base and 1 base respectively, with 5 bases between them. CDR3 nucleotides: TGTGCCAGCAGCTTGAGTAGGAACACTGAAGCTTTCTTT. It translates to CASSLSRNTEAFF.

V and J are TRBV18 and TRBJ1-2; 8 nucleotides agree with TRBD1. Germline CDR1 KGHSH, CDR2 LQKENI. The CDR3 extends over 13 amino acids. The V and J ends lost 6 bases and 3 bases, in that order; junction bases with no gene match: 3. In DNA, the CDR3 is TGTGCCAGCTCGCAGGACAGGGACTATGGCTACACCTTC. The encoded protein is CASSQDRDYGYTF.

This clone was seen many times. The rearrangement uses TRBV7-3 and TRBJ2-3, with 8 bases aligning to TRBD1. The germline gives CDR1 SGHTA, CDR2 FQGTGA. V gave up 3 bases and J gave up 4 bases; unmatched junction bases: 0. This CDR3 has 13 residues. DNA for the CDR3: TGTGCCAGCAGCTTGACAGGGGCAGATACGCAGTATTTT. Translating it yields CASSLTGADTQYF.

The rearrangement joins TRBV4-2 to TRBJ1-2; D perhaps matches TRBD1 (5 bases). Trimming removed 4 bases at V and 2 bases at J, with 14 bases between. This CDR3 contains 15 residues. Looked up from germline, CDR1 is LGHNA and CDR2 is YNFKEQ. CDR3 sequence reads: CASSPPGNPNYGYTF. Written as DNA, the CDR3 is TGTGCCAGCAGCCCACCAGGGAATCCCAACTATGGCTACACCTTC.

The chain combines TRBV6-5 with TRBJ1-6; D is perhaps TRBD1 (5 bases). The CDR3 is 13 amino acids. CDR1 is MNHEY and CDR2 is SVGAGI in the germline V gene. V was clipped by 8 bases and J by 7 bases, with 12 bases between them. The DNA for the CDR3 is TGTGCCAGCGGTCCGGGGGGAAATTCACCCCTCCACTTT. Amino acids: CASGPGGNSPLHF.

This clone was found a few times. DNA of the CDR3: TGTGCCAGCAGTTACAGCTATTCACCCCTCCACTTT. This codes for CASSYSYSPLHF. The chain joins TRBV6-6 to TRBJ1-6; D is unclear. Germline V gene data show CDR1 as MNHNY and CDR2 as SVGAGI (reference sequence). This CDR3 spans 12 amino acids. The V and J ends lost 2 bases and 8 bases respectively, with 4 bases between them.